These T cell receptor beta chains were read from a single sample in a study of shared clonotypes between healthy human individuals. Using immunoSEQ multiplex PCR, the repertoire was profiled, and TCRdb retains in-frame clones only, with some absent. Found here are about 490,000 clones, over 65% of them singletons; the top ten hold approximately 12%. Specimen: PBMCs. The receptor set was obtained from a woman between 40 and 50 years old in good health. Some clones in this sample may be carry-over from other donors' samples. CDR3s include the opening cysteine and the closing phenylalanine or tryptophan.

v_gene	j_gene	CDR3aa
TRBV7-2	TRBJ1-4	CASTEYGTGGGKEKLFF
TRBV4-3	TRBJ2-7	CASSQEQGATYEQYF
TRBV28	TRBJ2-5	CASSITRSQYF
TRBV7-2	TRBJ2-2	CASSRRGGELFF
TRBV16	TRBJ2-7	CASSERTNSYEQYF
TRBV5-4	TRBJ2-2	CASSLVGGAGRTGELFF
TRBV27	TRBJ1-4	CASSLSGGSLNEKLFF
TRBV4-2	TRBJ2-7	CASSQDHRALSYEQYF
TRBV9	TRBJ1-5	CASSDQGDHQPQHF
TRBV5-4	TRBJ2-7	CASSTGLARDEQYF
TRBV5-6	TRBJ2-4	CASSATGLNIQYF
TRBV28	TRBJ2-5	CASSSSSGGGETQYF
TRBV7-9	TRBJ1-1	CASSPPTGTGMNTEAFF
TRBV7-3	TRBJ2-5	CASSLTAGGPGVGTQYF
TRBV9	TRBJ1-2	CASSSPVVGGYTF
TRBV5-1	TRBJ2-7	CASSFKTEQYF
TRBV5-1	TRBJ2-5	CASSLAGYQETQYF
TRBV4-2	TRBJ2-1	CASSQTGTSGSSYNEQFF
TRBV28	TRBJ1-2	CASRLGYGYTF
TRBV28	TRBJ2-5	CASSLFPGLAEETQYF
TRBV11-1	TRBJ2-5	CASSPDREAQYF
TRBV29-1	TRBJ2-1	CSVELGSWLGGRGPVYNEQFF
TRBV7-9	TRBJ2-3	CASGFPGEKYTDTQYF
TRBV7-9	TRBJ1-4	CASSLAIGRGNSEKLFF
TRBV6-6	TRBJ1-4	CASSFQGSTNEKLFF
TRBV30	TRBJ2-5	CAWRGDSLYQETQYF
TRBV7-9	TRBJ2-3	CASSFVAGHTDTQYF
TRBV4-1	TRBJ2-5	CASSPRGGQETQYF